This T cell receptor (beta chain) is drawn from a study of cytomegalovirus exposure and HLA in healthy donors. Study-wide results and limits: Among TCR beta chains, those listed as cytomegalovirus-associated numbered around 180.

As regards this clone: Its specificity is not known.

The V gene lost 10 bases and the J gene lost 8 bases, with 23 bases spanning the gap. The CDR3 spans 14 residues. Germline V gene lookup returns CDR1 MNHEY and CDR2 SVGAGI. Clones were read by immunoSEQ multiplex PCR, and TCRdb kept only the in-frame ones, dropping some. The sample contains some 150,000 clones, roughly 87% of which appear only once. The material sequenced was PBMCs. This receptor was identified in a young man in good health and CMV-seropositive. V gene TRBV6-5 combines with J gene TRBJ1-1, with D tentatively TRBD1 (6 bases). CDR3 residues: CATALYRTAREAFF. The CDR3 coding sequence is TGTGCCACCGCGCTCTATCGGACAGCCCGGGAAGCTTTCTTT.